These 31 T cell receptor beta chains came from one sample sequenced in a study of T-cell reconstitution after alpha-beta-depleted transplantation in children. As it was prepared, the TCRbeta library received unique molecular identifiers. One entry per CDR3 protein, called by TCRdb with MiXCR from the PCR reads. This table holds fewer than 750,000 distinct CDR3 sequences, roughly 27% found once. The sequencing used PBMCs, collected before TCRalphabeta/CD19-depleted stem cell transplant. These receptors originate from a boy in the first two years of life with Wiskott-Aldrich syndrome, due to receive a stem cell transplant.

With respect to this clonotype: Germline and junction disagree at one end, which may indicate a read error. This chain joins TRBV12-3 or TRBV12-4 and TRBJ2-1, with 11 bases aligning to TRBD2. The CDR3 length is 18 residues. The CDR3 is CASCLLGLAGSSYNEQFF. The CDR3 DNA reads TGTGCCAGCTGTTTACTTGGACTAGCGGGTAGCTCCTACAATGAGCAGTTCTTC.

This clonotype was found a few times. V usage is TRBV30 and J usage is TRBJ1-3; no definite D call. V shed 8 bases and J shed 4 bases, with 15 bases lying between them. This CDR3 comprises 13 residues. Germline V lookup: CDR1 GTSNPN, CDR2 SVGIG (reference sequence). The CDR3 spells CARLGRMGNTIYF. CDR3 coding DNA: TGTGCCCGCCTCGGACGGATGGGAAACACCATATATTTT. The variable domain in full, completed from reference TRBV30 and TRBJ1-3, reads SQTIHQWPATLVQPVGSPLSLECTVEGTSNPNLYWYRQAAGRGLQLLFYSVGIGQISSEVPQNLSASRPQDRQFILSSKKLLLSDSGFYLCARLGRMGNTIYFGEGSWLTVV.

This chain uses TRBV29-1 with TRBJ2-2; TRBD2 matches at 11 bases. Germline lookup yields CDR1 SQVTM and CDR2 ANQGSEA. V lost 6 bases and J lost 5; bases outside the gene matches: 11. The CDR3 is 16 amino acids. CDR3 nucleotide sequence: TGCAGCGTGGTTACTAGCGGGAGAAGCGGGACCGGGGAGCTGTTTTTT. As protein: CSVVTSGRSGTGELFF.

This clonotype was picked up a small number of times. The genes are TRBV30 and TRBJ2-1; 8 nucleotides line up with TRBD2. The CDR3 totals 13 residues. Trimming removed 4 bases from V and 6 bases from J; junction bases left unmatched: 5. CDR1 and CDR2 (germline): GTSNPN, SVGIG (reference sequence). CDR3 sequence: CAWTTSVGNEQFF. The CDR3 bases are TGTGCCTGGACGACTAGCGTGGGCAATGAGCAGTTCTTC.

This clonotype occurred a few times. This chain uses TRBV15 with TRBJ2-1; D perhaps matches TRBD2 (6 bases). V was clipped by 1 base and J by 4 bases, with 14 bases between them. The CDR3 spans 16 residues. Germline assignment: CDR1 LNHNV and CDR2 YYDKDF (reference sequence). Here the CDR3 reads CATSRGKERAYNEQFF. The DNA of the CDR3 is TGTGCCACCAGCAGAGGGAAAGAGCGGGCGTACAATGAGCAGTTCTTC.

This clonotype was seen a few times. The CDR3 DNA is TGCGCCAGCAGTACAAGCCTCAATCAGCCCCAGCATTTT. Translation gives CASSTSLNQPQHF. This chain uses TRBV5-1 with TRBJ1-5, with D unresolved. The germline V gene encodes CDR1 SGHRS and CDR2 YFSETQ. CDR3 length: 13 residues. V was trimmed by 5 bases and J by 3 bases, leaving 9 bases between them.

The CDR3 protein is CATAGLAGTDTQYF. The CDR3 nucleotides read TGTGCCACCGCCGGACTAGCGGGCACAGATACGCAGTATTTT. The J gene is TRBJ2-3, the V gene TRBV28; 10 nucleotides line up with TRBD2. Looked up from germline, CDR1 is MDHEN and CDR2 is SYDVKM. The CDR3 is 14 amino acids. After removal of 10 bases from V and 1 base from J, the junction contained 5 bases not matched to a gene.

The CDR3 region is CASSLVLAGDIVETQYF. CDR3 nucleotide sequence: TGCGCCAGCAGCTTGGTCCTAGCGGGGGATATAGTTGAGACCCAGTACTTC. The chain links TRBV5-1 to TRBJ2-5; TRBD2 agrees at 10 bases. This CDR3 has 17 residues. Germline CDR1 SGHRS, CDR2 YFSETQ. The J segment lost 5 bases and the V segment lost 0 bases, leaving 10 bases of the junction unmatched.

This clonotype was detected a few times. This rearrangement joins TRBV7-2 to TRBJ1-3; D is unresolved. The CDR3 has 16 residues. The germline V gene encodes CDR1 SGHTA and CDR2 FQGNSA. Trimming pared 0 bases from V and 1 base from J, leaving 10 bases between. The CDR3 DNA is TGTGCCAGCAGCTTAGCCGCCAGCTTGTCTGGAAACACCATATATTTT. This sequence encodes CASSLAASLSGNTIYF.

The chain uses TRBV12-3 or TRBV12-4 and TRBJ1-3; unclear D gene. There are 13 residues in the CDR3. V was clipped by 3 bases and J by 3 bases, with 6 bases between them. Written as DNA, the CDR3 is TGTGCCAGCAGTTTTCATGGTGGAAACACCATATATTTT. Translation gives CASSFHGGNTIYF.

This rearrangement joins TRBV7-8 to TRBJ2-1; D gene uncertain. The V end lost 0 bases, the J end lost 0 bases, and 18 bases lay between the germline ends. The V gene's germline CDR1 is SGHVS and CDR2 FQNEAQ. The CDR3 length is 19 residues. As DNA, the CDR3 is TGTGCCAGCAGCTTAGCAGATCAACCTTGGGTTGGCTCCTACAATGAGCAGTTCTTC. Encoded protein: CASSLADQPWVGSYNEQFF.

This clonotype was seen only a few times. V is TRBV5-1 and J is TRBJ1-2; perhaps TRBD1 as D (6 bases). The germline V gene encodes CDR1 SGHRS and CDR2 YFSETQ. This CDR3 is 13 amino acids long. Trimming shortened V by 6 bases and J by 8 bases, and 17 bases separated the two germline ends. The CDR3 loop reads CASTREGGEGYTF. The CDR3 nucleotides are TGCGCCAGCACCCGAGAAGGGGGGGAAGGCTACACCTTC.

This clonotype came up a few times. V is TRBV6-1 and J is TRBJ1-1; no definite D call. The CDR3 sequence is 11 residues long. Germline-derived CDR1 and CDR2 are MNHNS and SASEGT. The V end lost 7 bases, the J end lost 3 bases, and 6 bases lay between the germline ends. The CDR3 coding sequence is TGTGCCAGCAATATTCACACTGAAGCTTTCTTT. This translates into CASNIHTEAFF.

This chain joins TRBV20-1 and TRBJ2-1; 13 positions match TRBD2. Germline CDR1 reads DFQATT; CDR2 reads SNEGSKA (reference sequence). V trimming: 3 bases; J trimming: 6 bases; junction bases outside the gene matches: 5. The CDR3 length is 15 residues. The CDR3 DNA sequence: TGCAGTGCTAGGGTACTAGCGGGAGGGAGCAATGAGCAGTTCTTC. Translated, it gives CSARVLAGGSNEQFF.

This clonotype occurred a few times. The chain recombines TRBV4-2 with TRBJ2-1; TRBD2 matches 9 bases. The J segment lost 0 bases and the V segment lost 4 bases, leaving 13 bases of the junction unmatched. CDR3 size: 19 residues. Per the germline V gene, CDR1 is LGHNA and CDR2 is YNFKEQ. Written as DNA, the CDR3 is TGTGCCAGCAGCCCCAAACCGGGACTAGCTTTATTCTCCTACAATGAGCAGTTCTTC. It encodes CASSPKPGLALFSYNEQFF.

The chain combines TRBV6-4 with TRBJ2-3; 7 nucleotides match TRBD2. The CDR3 loop spans 19 amino acids. Trimming took 3 bases from V and 4 from J; bases not matched to a gene: 19. Germline V gene sequence: CDR1 MRHNA, CDR2 SNTAGT. The CDR3 spells CASSDRSGTIDWMADTQYF. Here the CDR3 DNA reads TGTGCCAGCAGTGATCGATCCGGGACTATTGATTGGATGGCAGATACGCAGTATTTT.

The J gene is TRBJ2-5, the V gene TRBV20-1; D gene unclear. The germline CDR1 and CDR2 sequences are DFQATT and SNEGSKA (reference sequence). Trimming took off 6 bases at V and 4 bases at J, with 15 bases between the two ends. CDR3 length: 13 residues. The CDR3 sequence is CSANIEFGETQYF. The CDR3 DNA reads as TGCAGTGCCAACATAGAATTCGGAGAGACCCAGTACTTC.

The gene calls are TRBV5-1 and TRBJ2-3; possible D gene TRBD2, 5 bases. Germline values: CDR1 SGHRS, CDR2 YFSETQ. V lost 0 bases and J lost 6, with 17 bases in between. The CDR3 consists of 16 residues. In DNA, the CDR3 is TGCGCCAGCAGCTTGGAAGCGGTAGAGGGCTCGGATACGCAGTATTTT. Protein product: CASSLEAVEGSDTQYF.

V gene TRBV12-3 or TRBV12-4 combines with J gene TRBJ2-7, with D maybe TRBD1 (5 bases). CDR3 size: 14 residues. Trimming stripped 6 bases from V and 2 bases from J, with 14 bases between. The DNA of the CDR3 is TGTGCCAGCAGATTGGGGAACAGGCCCTACGAGCAGTACTTC. Protein product: CASRLGNRPYEQYF.

The V call is TRBV4-2, the J call TRBJ2-1; 9 bases are a match to TRBD2. J gave up 4 bases and V 0 bases, and 10 bases lay outside the gene matches. Germline CDR1 is LGHNA and CDR2 is YNFKEQ. The CDR3 covers 18 residues. DNA of the CDR3: TGTGCCAGCAGCCAAGACGCAGGCGGGAGGGTGATATACAATGAGCAGTTCTTC. Protein: CASSQDAGGRVIYNEQFF.

This clonotype has a handful of counts. The V call is TRBV20-1, the J call TRBJ1-6; possible D gene TRBD1, 5 bases. V was pared by 6 bases and J by 6 bases, with 12 bases between. The CDR3 covers 13 residues. Per germline, CDR1 DFQATT and CDR2 SNEGSKA (reference sequence). The CDR3 region has the DNA TGCAGTGCCCTGGGACTCGTTAATTCACCCCTCCACTTT. Protein sequence: CSALGLVNSPLHF.

The rearrangement links TRBV29-1 to TRBJ2-3, with 7 bases fitting TRBD1. The CDR3 sequence is 12 residues long. Germline trimming cut 7 bases from V and 4 bases from J; bases unmatched to any gene: 5. Germline V CDR1 and CDR2: SQVTM, ANQGSEA. The CDR3 reads CSANRGSDTQYF. The CDR3 DNA is TGCAGCGCCAACAGGGGTTCAGATACGCAGTATTTT.

The V and J genes are TRBV6-5 and TRBJ2-2; D is unclear. Germline lookup yields CDR1 MNHEY and CDR2 SVGAGI. The CDR3 loop spans 16 amino acids. The V gene lost 4 bases and the J gene lost 2 bases, with 14 bases spanning the gap. In nucleotides, the CDR3 is TGTGCCAGCAGTTTATTCGCGGACGACAACACCGGGGAGCTGTTTTTT. It specifies CASSLFADDNTGELFF.

This chain connects TRBV6-1 to TRBJ2-2; TRBD1 matches 7 bases. The J segment lost 4 bases and the V segment lost 8 bases, leaving 10 bases of the junction unmatched. Germline lookup yields CDR1 MNHNS and CDR2 SASEGT. This CDR3 region has 15 residues. The CDR3 coding sequence is TGTGCCAGCGCCTTGGGGACAGTCGCCACCGGGGAGCTGTTTTTT. As protein: CASALGTVATGELFF.

V and J are TRBV15 and TRBJ2-2; D possibly corresponds to TRBD2 (6 bases). Per germline, CDR1 LNHNV and CDR2 YYDKDF (reference sequence). This CDR3 is built from 14 residues. Trimming stripped 11 bases from V and 7 bases from J, with 20 bases between. In DNA form, the CDR3 reads TGTGCCTCCCGCCTGGGGGGAAACGACGGGGAGCTGTTTTTT. Translation: CASRLGGNDGELFF.

This clonotype has more than one count but fewer than ten. The J gene is TRBJ2-7, the V gene TRBV5-1; TRBD1 matches 11 bases. J was trimmed by 4 bases and V by 2 bases; bases with no gene match: 20. The CDR3 totals 20 residues. Germline lookup yields CDR1 SGHRS and CDR2 YFSETQ. CDR3 nucleotide sequence: TGCGCCAGCAGCTTTTCAAAGAACTCGGGACAGGGGGTCCGTGGGTACGAGCAGTACTTC. Translated: CASSFSKNSGQGVRGYEQYF.

This clonotype was seen once. The chain uses TRBV27 and TRBJ2-7, with unresolved D. The CDR3 spans 14 residues. Germline V gives CDR1 MNHEY, CDR2 SMNVEV (reference sequence). V lost 4 bases and J lost 3, with 13 bases in between. The CDR3 loop is CASSYSLTNYEQYF. CDR3 nucleotides: TGTGCCAGCAGTTACTCCCTCACTAACTACGAGCAGTACTTC.

The chain uses TRBV18 and TRBJ1-6; D remains ambiguous. The V gene's germline CDR1 is KGHSH and CDR2 LQKENI. CDR3 length: 15 residues. The V gene lost 3 bases and the J gene lost 7 bases, with 13 bases spanning the gap. The CDR3 DNA reads TGTGCCAGCTCACCGGTAGGCAGCGTAAATTCACCCCTCCACTTT. Protein product: CASSPVGSVNSPLHF.

The CDR3 spells CASSSILGPGTYGYTF. DNA of the CDR3: TGTGCCAGCAGCTCAATATTGGGTCCGGGGACCTATGGCTACACCTTC. The chain couples TRBV7-2 to TRBJ1-2, with D perhaps TRBD1 (5 bases). Trimming cost V 4 bases and J 4 bases, with 19 bases left between them. From germline, CDR1 is SGHTA and CDR2 FQGNSA. This CDR3 comprises 16 residues.

The V gene is TRBV27, the J gene TRBJ2-7; tentatively, D is TRBD2 (6 bases). V was pared by 6 bases and J by 3 bases, with 12 bases between. This CDR3 spans 13 amino acids. Germline V gene lookup returns CDR1 MNHEY and CDR2 SMNVEV (reference sequence). The CDR3 region is CASRTTGDYEQYF. For the CDR3, the DNA is TGTGCCAGCAGGACAACGGGAGACTACGAGCAGTACTTC.

The chain carries TRBV5-1 and TRBJ2-7; 10 nucleotides agree with TRBD2. This CDR3 comprises 15 residues. Germline CDR1 reads SGHRS; CDR2 reads YFSETQ. J was trimmed by 2 bases and V by 5 bases; bases with no gene match: 7. The chain's CDR3 is CASSPGLAAPYEQYF. CDR3 nucleotide sequence: TGCGCCAGCAGTCCTGGACTAGCGGCCCCCTACGAGCAGTACTTC.